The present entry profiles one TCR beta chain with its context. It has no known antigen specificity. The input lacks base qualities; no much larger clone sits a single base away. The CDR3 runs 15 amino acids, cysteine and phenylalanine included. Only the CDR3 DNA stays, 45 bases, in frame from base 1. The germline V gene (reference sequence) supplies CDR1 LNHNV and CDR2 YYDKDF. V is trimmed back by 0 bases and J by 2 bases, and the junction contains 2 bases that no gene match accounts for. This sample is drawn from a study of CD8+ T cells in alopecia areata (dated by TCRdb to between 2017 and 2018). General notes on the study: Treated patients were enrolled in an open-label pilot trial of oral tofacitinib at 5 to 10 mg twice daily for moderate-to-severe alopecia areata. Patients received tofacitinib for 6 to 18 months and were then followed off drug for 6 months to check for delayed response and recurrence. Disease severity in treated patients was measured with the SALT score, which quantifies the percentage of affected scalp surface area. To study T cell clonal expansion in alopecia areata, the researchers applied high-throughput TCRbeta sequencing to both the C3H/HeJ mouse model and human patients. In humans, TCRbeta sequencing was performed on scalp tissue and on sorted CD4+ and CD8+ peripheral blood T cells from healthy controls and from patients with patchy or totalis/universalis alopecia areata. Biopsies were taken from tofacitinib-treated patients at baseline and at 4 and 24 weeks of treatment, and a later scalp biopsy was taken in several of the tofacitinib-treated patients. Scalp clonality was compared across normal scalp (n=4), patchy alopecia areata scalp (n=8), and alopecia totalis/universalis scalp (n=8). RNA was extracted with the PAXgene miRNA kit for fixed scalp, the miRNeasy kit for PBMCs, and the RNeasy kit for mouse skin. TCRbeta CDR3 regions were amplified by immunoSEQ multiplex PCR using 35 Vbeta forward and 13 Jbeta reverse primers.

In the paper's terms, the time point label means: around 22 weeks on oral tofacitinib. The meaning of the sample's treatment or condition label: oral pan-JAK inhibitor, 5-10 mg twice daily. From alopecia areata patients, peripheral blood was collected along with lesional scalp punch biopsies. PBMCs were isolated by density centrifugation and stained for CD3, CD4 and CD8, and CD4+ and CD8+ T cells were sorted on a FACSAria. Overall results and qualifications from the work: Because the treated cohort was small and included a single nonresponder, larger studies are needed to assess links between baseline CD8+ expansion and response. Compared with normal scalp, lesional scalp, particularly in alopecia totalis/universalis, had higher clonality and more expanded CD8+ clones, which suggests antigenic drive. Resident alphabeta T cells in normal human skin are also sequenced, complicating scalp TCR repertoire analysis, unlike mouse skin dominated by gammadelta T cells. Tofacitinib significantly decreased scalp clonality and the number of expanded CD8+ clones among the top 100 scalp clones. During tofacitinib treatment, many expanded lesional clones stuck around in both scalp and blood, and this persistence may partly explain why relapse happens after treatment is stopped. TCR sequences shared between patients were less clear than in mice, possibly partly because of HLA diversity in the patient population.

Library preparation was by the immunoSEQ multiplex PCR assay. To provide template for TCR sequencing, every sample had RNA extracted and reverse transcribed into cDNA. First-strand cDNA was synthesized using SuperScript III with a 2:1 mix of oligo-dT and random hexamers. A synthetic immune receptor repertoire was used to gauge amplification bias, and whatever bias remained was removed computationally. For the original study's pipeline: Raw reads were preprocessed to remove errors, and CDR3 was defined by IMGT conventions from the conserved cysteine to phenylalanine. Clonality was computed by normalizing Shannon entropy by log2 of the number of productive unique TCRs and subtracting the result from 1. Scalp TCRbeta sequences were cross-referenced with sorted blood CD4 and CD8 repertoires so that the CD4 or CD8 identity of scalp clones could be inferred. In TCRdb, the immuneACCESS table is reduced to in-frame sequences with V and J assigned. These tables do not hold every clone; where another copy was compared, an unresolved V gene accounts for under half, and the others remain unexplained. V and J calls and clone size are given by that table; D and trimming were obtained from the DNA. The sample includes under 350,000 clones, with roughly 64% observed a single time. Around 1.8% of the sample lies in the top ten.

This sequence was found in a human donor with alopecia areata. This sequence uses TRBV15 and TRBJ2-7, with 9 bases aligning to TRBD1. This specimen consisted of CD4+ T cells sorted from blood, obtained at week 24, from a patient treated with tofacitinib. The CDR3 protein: CATSRDGTGTYEQYF. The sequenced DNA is TGTGCCACCAGCAGAGATGGGACAGGGACCTACGAGCAGTACTTC.